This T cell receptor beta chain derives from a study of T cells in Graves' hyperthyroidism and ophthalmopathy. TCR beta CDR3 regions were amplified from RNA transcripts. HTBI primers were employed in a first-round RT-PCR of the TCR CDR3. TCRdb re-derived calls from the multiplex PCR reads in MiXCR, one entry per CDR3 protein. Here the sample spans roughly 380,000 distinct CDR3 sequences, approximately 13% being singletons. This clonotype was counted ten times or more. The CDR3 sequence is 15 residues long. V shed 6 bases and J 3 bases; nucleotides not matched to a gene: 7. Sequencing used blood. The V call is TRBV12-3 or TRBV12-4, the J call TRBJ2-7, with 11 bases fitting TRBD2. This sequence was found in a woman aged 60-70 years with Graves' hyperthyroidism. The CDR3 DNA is TGTGCCAGCAGCTCCGGGACTAGCGGCTTCTACGAGCAGTACTTC. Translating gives CASSSGTSGFYEQYF.